This T cell receptor (beta chain) is from a study of radiation and T cells in renal cell carcinoma. Study-wide results and limits: No pretreatment tumor biopsies were available for baseline clonotypes.

Here immunoSEQ multiplex PCR was the method, and the copy in TCRdb shows in-frame clones only, minus some. The table includes fewer than 200,000 clones, roughly 90% detected once. The ends were cut back, 10 bases at V and 5 bases at J, with 20 bases in the middle. The CDR3 extends over 15 amino acids. Per germline, CDR1 SNHLY and CDR2 FYNNEI. The time point: blood 4 weeks post-SBRT, at nephrectomy. Treatment reported: 15 Gy SBRT to primary tumor, nephrectomy 4 weeks later. Radiation-treated patients gave blood at baseline, week 2 and week 4. The patient's renal cell carcinoma had clear cell pathology. Concerning this clone: Its antigen is as yet unknown.

The material sequenced was blood, taken from a patient whose treatment included radiotherapy and nephrectomy. The receptor was isolated from a woman aged 50 to 65 with renal cell carcinoma. The chain recombines TRBV2 with TRBJ2-2; D unclear. CDR3 coding DNA: TGTGCCATATCCCCCCGGGCTCCGAGAACCGGGGAGCTGTTTTTT. As protein: CAISPRAPRTGELFF.